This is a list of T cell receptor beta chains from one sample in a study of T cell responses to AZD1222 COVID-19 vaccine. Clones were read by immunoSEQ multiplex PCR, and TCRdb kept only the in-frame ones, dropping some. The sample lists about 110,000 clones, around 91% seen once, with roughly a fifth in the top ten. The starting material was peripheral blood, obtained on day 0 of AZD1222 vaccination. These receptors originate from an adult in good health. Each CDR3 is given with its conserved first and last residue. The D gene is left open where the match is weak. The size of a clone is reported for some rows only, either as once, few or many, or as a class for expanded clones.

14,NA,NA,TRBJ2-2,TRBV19,TGTGCCAGTAGTTGGGGGGCGAACACCGGGGAGCTGTTTTTT,CASSWGANTGELFF
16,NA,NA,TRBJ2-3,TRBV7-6,TGTGCCAGCAGCTTAGTGTTCGGGGGGCGCACAGATACGCAGTATTTT,CASSLVFGGRTDTQYF
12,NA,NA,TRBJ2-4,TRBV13,TGTGCCAGCAGCATACGCAAAAACATTCAGTACTTC,CASSIRKNIQYF
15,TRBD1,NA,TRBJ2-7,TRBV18,TGTGCCAGCTCACCCATCGGACAGGGCGGCTACGAGCAGTACTTC,CASSPIGQGGYEQYF
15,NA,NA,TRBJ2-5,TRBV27,TGTGCCAGCAGTTTTGGCAGGGGGGGATGGGAGACCCAGTACTTC,CASSFGRGGWETQYF
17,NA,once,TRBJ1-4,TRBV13,TGTGCCAGCAGCCCCGTTGTGTTCGCCAGGGGAGAAGAAAAACTGTTTTTT,CASSPVVFARGEEKLFF
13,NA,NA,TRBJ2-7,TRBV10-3,TGTGCCATCAGTGTTCACAGTGGCCACGAGCAGTACTTC,CAISVHSGHEQYF
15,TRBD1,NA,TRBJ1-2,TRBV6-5,TGTGCCAGCAACCGCCTGACAGGGGCTGACTATGGCTACACCTTC,CASNRLTGADYGYTF
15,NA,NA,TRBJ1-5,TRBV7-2,TGTGCCAGCAGCTTAGAATTGGGGTACGATCAGCCCCAGCATTTT,CASSLELGYDQPQHF
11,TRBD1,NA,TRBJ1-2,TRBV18,TGTGCCAGCTCCCAGGGGGATGGCTACACCTTC,CASSQGDGYTF
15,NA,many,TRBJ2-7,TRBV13,TGTGCCAGCAGCTCCCGGGACTTCCTAACCTACGAGCAGTACTTC,CASSSRDFLTYEQYF
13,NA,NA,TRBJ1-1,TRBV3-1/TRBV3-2,TGTGCCAGCAGCCAAGATATCCGGACTGAAGCTTTCTTT,CASSQDIRTEAFF
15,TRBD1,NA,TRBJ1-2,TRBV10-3,TGTGCCATCAGCGACAGGACAGGGTGGAGGGATGGCTACACCTTC,CAISDRTGWRDGYTF
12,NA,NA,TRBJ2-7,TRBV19,TGTGCCAGTAGGACGGAGAGCTACGAGCAGTACTTC,CASRTESYEQYF
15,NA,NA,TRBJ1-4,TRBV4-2,TGTGCCAGCAGCCAAGATCGGGGGGGGAATGAAAAACTGTTTTTT,CASSQDRGGNEKLFF
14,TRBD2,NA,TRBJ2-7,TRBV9,TGTGCCAGCAGCACAAGCGGGGGGGCCGAAGAGCAGTACTTC,CASSTSGGAEEQYF
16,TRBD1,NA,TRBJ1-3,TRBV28,TGTGCCAGCAGTTCACCGGGACAGCACTCTGGAAACACCATATATTTT,CASSSPGQHSGNTIYF
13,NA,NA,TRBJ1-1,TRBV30,TGTGCCTGGTGTCGAAAACCGCCCACTGAAGCTTTCTTT,CAWCRKPPTEAFF
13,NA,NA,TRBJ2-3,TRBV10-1,TGCGCCAGCAGTGACCTCAGCTCAGATACGCAGTATTTT,CASSDLSSDTQYF
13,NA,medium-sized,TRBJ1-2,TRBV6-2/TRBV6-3,TGTGCCAGCAGCGTCACAGCTAACTATGGCTACACCTTC,CASSVTANYGYTF
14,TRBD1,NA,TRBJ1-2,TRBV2,TGTGCCAGCAGGGAAGGGGGCCTTAGTCGTGGCTACACCTTC,CASREGGLSRGYTF
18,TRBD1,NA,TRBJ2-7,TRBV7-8,TGTGCCAGCACCTTAAGGGGGTGGCAGGGGGCGTTTACGTACGAGCAGTACTTC,CASTLRGWQGAFTYEQYF
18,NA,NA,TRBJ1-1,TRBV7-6,TGTGCCAGCAGCACTAGTGCAGACCCAACGTTGACACCGAACGAAGCTTTCTTT,CASSTSADPTLTPNEAFF
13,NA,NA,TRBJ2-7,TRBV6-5,TGTGCCAGCGGTAGAGACCCGGTTAACGAGCAGTACTTC,CASGRDPVNEQYF
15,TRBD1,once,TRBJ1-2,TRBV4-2,TGTGCCAGCAGCCCAACAGGGGACGGTAACTATGGCTACACCTTC,CASSPTGDGNYGYTF
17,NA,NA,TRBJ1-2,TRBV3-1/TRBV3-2,TGTGCCAGCAGCCAAATTAAAAGCAGGGGCGAACAATATGGCTACACCTTC,CASSQIKSRGEQYGYTF